The 29 T cell receptor beta chains below were found in one sample sequenced in a study of blood T cell repertoires in COVID-19. Profiling relied on immunoSEQ multiplex PCR, and the TCRdb table lists in-frame clones only, not all of them. The sample carries 50,000 to 60,000 clones, roughly nine tenths recorded once. The sample comprised peripheral blood. Receptor source: a man aged 60 to 75 with acute or convalescent COVID-19.

The chain carries TRBV5-1 and TRBJ2-3; a weak D match, TRBD2 (7 bases). The CDR3 consists of 15 residues. Germline assignment: CDR1 SGHRS and CDR2 YFSETQ. Trimming took off 0 bases at V and 6 bases at J, with 14 bases between the two ends. As DNA, the CDR3 is TGCGCCAGCAGCTTGGTGGGAGGGGGGCCCGATACGCAGTATTTT. Translating it yields CASSLVGGGPDTQYF. Variable domain in full (rest from reference TRBV5-1 and TRBJ2-3): KAGVTQTPRYLIKTRGQQVTLSCSPISGHRSVSWYQQTPGQGLQFLFEYFSETQRNKGNFPGRFSGRQFSNSRSEMNVSTLELGDSALYLCASSLVGGGPDTQYFGPGTRLTVL.

The J gene is TRBJ2-3, the V gene TRBV10-3; 8 bases map to TRBD1. After removal of 7 bases from V and 2 bases from J, the junction contained 8 bases not matched to a gene. Germline V CDR1 and CDR2: ENHRY, SYGVKD. The length of the CDR3 is 15 residues. CDR3 protein: CAIKGQAVYTDTQYF. The CDR3 DNA sequence: TGTGCCATCAAGGGACAGGCGGTGTACACAGATACGCAGTATTTT.

The rearrangement joins TRBV5-6 to TRBJ2-7; D might be TRBD1 (5 bases). The CDR3 contains 14 residues. CDR1 and CDR2 (germline): SGHDT, YYEEEE. The V end lost 1 base, the J end lost 4 bases, and 12 bases lay between the germline ends. The CDR3 spells CASSLRQGRYEQYF. The CDR3, as DNA: TGTGCCAGCAGCTTGCGGCAGGGCAGGTACGAGCAGTACTTC.

The chain uses TRBV30 and TRBJ1-2, with D tentatively TRBD1 (6 bases). The CDR3 loop spans 13 amino acids. V shed 4 bases and J shed 2 bases, with 11 bases lying between them. Germline V gene lookup returns CDR1 GTSNPN and CDR2 SVGIG (reference sequence). This CDR3 is CAWTLDRNYGYTF. The CDR3, as DNA: TGTGCCTGGACCTTGGACAGAAACTATGGCTACACCTTC.

The gene calls are TRBV5-6 and TRBJ1-6; D is unresolved. Per the germline V gene, CDR1 is SGHDT and CDR2 is YYEEEE. CDR3 length equals 12 residues. Trimming removed 2 bases at V and 14 bases at J, with 11 bases between. The CDR3 is CASSFRPGALHF. CDR3 bases: TGTGCCAGCAGCTTTAGGCCCGGAGCCCTCCACTTT.

This clone occurred once. The genes are TRBV30 and TRBJ2-1; 7 bases agree with TRBD1. The CDR3 has 15 amino acids. Germline trimming cut 3 bases from V and 8 bases from J; bases unmatched to any gene: 13. Looked up from germline, CDR1 is GTSNPN and CDR2 is SVGIG (reference sequence). The CDR3 is CAWRPDHRGFYEQFF. The CDR3 DNA reads as TGTGCCTGGAGACCTGATCACAGGGGTTTTTATGAGCAGTTCTTC. The full variable domain, rest sourced from reference TRBV30 and TRBJ2-1, is SQTIHQWPATLVQPVGSPLSLECTVEGTSNPNLYWYRQAAGRGLQLLFYSVGIGQISSEVPQNLSASRPQDRQFILSSKKLLLSDSGFYLCAWRPDHRGFYEQFFGPGTRLTVL.

The chain employs TRBV5-4 and TRBJ2-7, with 9 bases matching TRBD1. Germline CDR1 reads SGHNT; CDR2 reads YYREEE (reference sequence). This CDR3 has 14 amino acids. V gave up 5 bases and J gave up 7 bases; unmatched junction bases: 10. This CDR3 is CASRRTGDKQEQYF. CDR3 sequence (DNA): TGTGCCAGCAGACGGACAGGGGATAAGCAAGAGCAGTACTTC.

CDR3 DNA sequence: TGTGCCAGCAGTTTAAGGACTATGAACACTGAAGCTTTCTTT. This translates into CASSLRTMNTEAFF. The V and J genes are TRBV27 and TRBJ1-1; D unclear. The germline gives CDR1 MNHEY, CDR2 SMNVEV (reference sequence). The CDR3 loop spans 14 amino acids. Trimming stripped 2 bases from V and 0 bases from J, with 7 bases between.

This sequence joins TRBV6-1 and TRBJ1-1; no clear D. This CDR3 has 13 amino acids. The germline V gene encodes CDR1 MNHNS and CDR2 SASEGT. V dropped 3 bases and J dropped 1 base, with 6 bases sitting between them. The CDR3 loop reads CASSDVRNTEAFF. As DNA, the CDR3 is TGTGCCAGCAGTGACGTCAGGAACACTGAAGCTTTCTTT.

The J gene is TRBJ1-1, the V gene TRBV7-2, with D maybe TRBD1 (5 bases). V shed 5 bases and J shed 2 bases, with 15 bases lying between them. CDR3 size: 15 residues. Germline values: CDR1 SGHTA, CDR2 FQGNSA. CDR3: CASSLPIRANTEAFF. The CDR3 region has the DNA TGTGCCAGCAGCCTACCCATCAGGGCAAACACTGAAGCTTTCTTT.

This chain connects TRBV6-5 to TRBJ2-7; TRBD1 agrees at 11 bases. The trim removed 6 bases at V and 0 bases at J, leaving 1 base unmatched. The CDR3 has 14 residues. Germline lookup yields CDR1 MNHEY and CDR2 SVGAGI. CDR3 loop: CASRGTGGSYEQYF. The CDR3 DNA follows: TGTGCCAGCAGAGGGACAGGGGGCTCCTACGAGCAGTACTTC.

The genes are TRBV14 and TRBJ1-1; 9 bases fit TRBD1. This CDR3 has 17 amino acids. CDR1 and CDR2 (germline): SGHDN, FVKESK. V shed 3 bases, J shed 1 base, and the junction held 9 bases outside the gene matches. The CDR3 DNA is TGTGCCAGCAGCCACTACGACGGGACAGGGCCGAACACTGAAGCTTTCTTT. This gives the protein CASSHYDGTGPNTEAFF.

The chain joins TRBV19 to TRBJ2-1, with 12 bases matching TRBD2. This CDR3 comprises 16 residues. Trimming at V came to 5 bases and at J to 3 bases, leaving 5 bases not matched to a gene. The germline gives CDR1 LNHDA, CDR2 SQIVND (reference sequence). The CDR3 region has the DNA TGTGCCAGTAGTCTGCTAGCGGGGGGGCTCTACAATGAGCAGTTCTTC. As protein: CASSLLAGGLYNEQFF.

This chain links TRBV27 with TRBJ1-1; 9 nucleotides agree with TRBD1. The CDR3 has 15 residues. V was pared by 6 bases and J by 0 bases, with 5 bases of the junction left unmatched. Germline values: CDR1 MNHEY, CDR2 SMNVEV (reference sequence). The CDR3 coding sequence is TGTGCCAGCAGGAGACAGGGGGTCTTGAACACTGAAGCTTTCTTT. It codes for CASRRQGVLNTEAFF.

The V and J genes are TRBV19 and TRBJ2-6; a possible D gene is TRBD1 (6 bases). The CDR3 sequence is 15 residues long. The V gene's germline CDR1 is LNHDA and CDR2 SQIVND (reference sequence). Trimming removed 6 bases from V and 1 base from J, with 10 bases in between. CDR3: CASRNRESGANVLTF. CDR3 bases: TGTGCCAGTAGGAACAGGGAATCTGGGGCCAACGTCCTGACTTTC.

V usage is TRBV11-2 and J usage is TRBJ1-6; D not certain. This CDR3 region has 16 residues. Germline V lookup: CDR1 SGHAT, CDR2 FQNNGV. V lost 5 bases and J lost 1, with 12 bases in between. The CDR3 spells CASSDMQRSYNSPLHF. DNA of the CDR3: TGTGCCAGCAGCGACATGCAGAGATCCTATAATTCACCCCTCCACTTT. Looking up the rest from reference TRBV11-2 and TRBJ1-6 gives the full variable domain: EAGVAQSPRYKIIEKRQSVAFWCNPISGHATLYWYQQILGQGPKLLIQFQNNGVVDDSQLPKDRFSAERLKGVDSTLKIQPAKLEDSAVYLCASSDMQRSYNSPLHFGNGTRLTVT.

This chain connects TRBV6-5 to TRBJ1-2; 7 bases line up with TRBD1. The germline V gene encodes CDR1 MNHEY and CDR2 SVGAGI. CDR3 length equals 14 residues. Losses at the gene ends were 2 bases for V and 8 bases for J; bases not matched to a gene: 8. The CDR3 is CASSYEGGAAGYTF. CDR3 nucleotides: TGTGCCAGCAGTTACGAAGGGGGCGCGGCGGGCTACACCTTC.

The V call is TRBV7-9, the J call TRBJ2-2; TRBD1 matches 7 bases. V lost 5 bases, J lost 0 bases, and 6 bases stayed unmatched. The CDR3 spans 16 residues. In germline, CDR1 is SEHNR, CDR2 FQNEAQ (reference sequence). CDR3 residues: CASSPDRRSNTGELFF. Written as DNA, the CDR3 is TGTGCCAGCAGCCCGGACAGGAGATCGAACACCGGGGAGCTGTTTTTT.

The rearrangement uses TRBV6-5 and TRBJ2-7; D gene ambiguous. The CDR3 totals 13 residues. In germline, CDR1 is MNHEY, CDR2 SVGAGI. Trimming left V 3 bases short and J 3 bases short, with 9 bases between. The CDR3 bases are TGTGCCAGCAGTTATGGGCAGAACTACGAGCAGTACTTC. Translating gives CASSYGQNYEQYF.

The CDR3 sequence is CASRRGPPNYGYTF. CDR3 DNA: TGCGCCAGCAGGAGGGGGCCGCCTAACTATGGCTACACCTTC. The V call is TRBV10-2, the J call TRBJ1-2; 7 bases line up with TRBD1. CDR1 and CDR2 from the germline V gene are WSHSY and SAAADI. This CDR3 is built from 14 residues. After removal of 6 bases from V and 0 bases from J, the junction contained 4 bases not matched to a gene.

Details on this clone: The sample has other DNA sequences that encode this CDR3 too. CDR3 amino acids: CASSPTGEPGNTIYF. The CDR3 bases are TGTGCCAGCAGTCCTACAGGGGAGCCTGGAAACACCATATATTTT. The V call is TRBV7-6, the J call TRBJ1-3; the match to TRBD1 covers 7 bases. V trimming: 6 bases; J trimming: 2 bases; junction bases outside the gene matches: 7. The germline CDR1 and CDR2 sequences are SGHVS and FNYEAQ. The CDR3 covers 15 residues.

The genes are TRBV3-1 (or the pseudogene TRBV3-2) and TRBJ2-1; TRBD2 agrees at 12 bases. This CDR3 has 20 residues. With 4 bases clipped from V and 1 base from J, the junction kept 14 bases outside the gene matches. Per germline, CDR1 LGHDT and CDR2 YNNKEL (reference sequence). The CDR3 nucleotides are TGTGCCAGCAGCCTAAGGTGGCCTAGCGGGGGGGCTTTGTCCTACAATGAGCAGTTCTTC. Translated, it gives CASSLRWPSGGALSYNEQFF.

The chain carries TRBV7-2 and TRBJ1-2; 7 nucleotides line up with TRBD1. Germline V lookup: CDR1 SGHTA, CDR2 FQGNSA. This CDR3 has 14 residues. Trimming at V came to 5 bases and at J to 5 bases, leaving 8 bases not matched to a gene. The CDR3 loop is CASSKRQGVYGYTF. CDR3 DNA sequence: TGTGCCAGCAGCAAAAGACAGGGTGTTTATGGCTACACCTTC.

V usage is TRBV2 and J usage is TRBJ1-1, with 9 bases fitting TRBD1. CDR1 and CDR2 (germline): SNHLY, FYNNEI. J lost 8 bases, V lost 8 bases, and 0 bases had no gene match. CDR3 length: 10 amino acids. Here the CDR3 reads CASGQGEAFF. CDR3 DNA sequence: TGTGCCAGCGGACAGGGGGAAGCTTTCTTT.

The chain recombines TRBV25-1 with TRBJ1-4; 7 positions match TRBD1. CDR3 length equals 15 residues. Germline V gives CDR1 MGHDK, CDR2 SYGVNS. The J segment lost 5 bases and the V segment lost 3 bases, leaving 6 bases of the junction unmatched. The CDR3: CASSDRRGRNEKLFF. CDR3 DNA: TGTGCCAGCAGTGATCGGAGGGGGCGGAATGAAAAACTGTTTTTT.

The chain recombines TRBV5-8 with TRBJ2-3, with TRBD1 matching over 8 bases. V shed 1 base and J 0 bases; nucleotides not matched to a gene: 13. The CDR3 loop spans 19 amino acids. Germline V gives CDR1 SGHTS, CDR2 YDEGEE. This chain's CDR3 is CASSLLLGRGTGSTDTQYF. CDR3 sequence (DNA): TGTGCCAGCAGCTTGTTACTGGGGCGAGGGACAGGAAGCACAGATACGCAGTATTTT.

The chain joins TRBV2 to TRBJ2-2, with TRBD2 identical over 8 bases. This CDR3 has 17 amino acids. Germline V lookup: CDR1 SNHLY, CDR2 FYNNEI. V lost 9 bases, J lost 2 bases, and 14 bases stayed unmatched. In DNA, the CDR3 is TGTGCCAGTTCAAAAAAAGGACTAGCAACTAACACCGGGGAGCTGTTTTTT. It encodes CASSKKGLATNTGELFF.

V and J are TRBV5-1 and TRBJ1-6; 8 bases align to TRBD1. Trimming at V came to 4 bases and at J to 8 bases, leaving 5 bases not matched to a gene. Germline CDR1 reads SGHRS; CDR2 reads YFSETQ. The CDR3 totals 14 residues. The CDR3 DNA is TGCGCCAGCAGCGCCACAGGGGGTGATTCACCCCTCCACTTT. Its protein is CASSATGGDSPLHF.

This chain joins TRBV6-6 and TRBJ1-1; no reliable D call. Trimming cost V 8 bases and J 5 bases, with 12 bases left between them. CDR1 MNHNY and CDR2 SVGAGI come from the germline V gene (reference sequence). The CDR3 has 12 residues. CDR3 nucleotides: TGTGCCAGCCTCGGTCGATGGACTGAAGCTTTCTTT. Translated: CASLGRWTEAFF.